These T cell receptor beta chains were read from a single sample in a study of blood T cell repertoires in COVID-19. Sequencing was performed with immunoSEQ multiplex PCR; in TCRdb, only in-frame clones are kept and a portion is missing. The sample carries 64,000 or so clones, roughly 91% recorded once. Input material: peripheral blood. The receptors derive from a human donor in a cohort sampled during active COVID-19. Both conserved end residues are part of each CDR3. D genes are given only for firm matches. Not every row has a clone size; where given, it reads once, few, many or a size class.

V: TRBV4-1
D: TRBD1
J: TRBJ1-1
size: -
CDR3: CASSQGTGVEAFF
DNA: TGCGCCAGCAGCCAGGGGACAGGGGTTGAAGCTTTCTTT

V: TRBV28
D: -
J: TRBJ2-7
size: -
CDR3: CASSLHGGPSYEQYF
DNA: TGTGCCAGCAGTTTGCACGGGGGGCCGTCCTACGAGCAGTACTTC

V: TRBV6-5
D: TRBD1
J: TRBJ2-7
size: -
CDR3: CASRTKGTGWGEQYF
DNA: TGTGCCAGTCGGACAAAGGGGACAGGGTGGGGCGAGCAGTACTTC

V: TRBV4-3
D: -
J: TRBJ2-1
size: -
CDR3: CASSQDLRVPSYNEQFF
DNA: TGCGCCAGCAGCCAAGATCTGCGGGTCCCCTCCTACAATGAGCAGTTCTTC

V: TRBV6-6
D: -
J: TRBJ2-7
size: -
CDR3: CASSYSFNYEQYF
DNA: TGTGCCAGCAGTTACTCTTTTAACTACGAGCAGTACTTC

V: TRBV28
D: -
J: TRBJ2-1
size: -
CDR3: CASSASGDTYLDEQFF
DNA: TGTGCCAGCAGCGCCTCCGGGGACACCTACCTGGATGAGCAGTTCTTC

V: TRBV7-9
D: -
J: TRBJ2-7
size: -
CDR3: CASSKGGINPYEQYF
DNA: TGTGCCAGCAGCAAGGGGGGGATAAACCCCTACGAGCAGTACTTC

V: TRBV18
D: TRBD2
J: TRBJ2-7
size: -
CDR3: CASSQTSGSRYEQYF
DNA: TGTGCCAGCTCTCAGACTAGCGGGAGTCGCTACGAGCAGTACTTC

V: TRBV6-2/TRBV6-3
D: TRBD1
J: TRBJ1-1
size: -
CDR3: CASSLGQGHTEAFF
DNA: TGTGCCAGCAGTTTGGGACAGGGGCACACTGAAGCTTTCTTT

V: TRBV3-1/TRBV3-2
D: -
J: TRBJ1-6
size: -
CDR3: CASSPQRGQSPLHF
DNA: TGTGCCAGCAGCCCCCAGCGGGGGCAATCACCCCTCCACTTT

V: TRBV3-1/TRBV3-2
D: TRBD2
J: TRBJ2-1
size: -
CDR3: CASSSGLAGGYNEQFF
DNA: TGTGCCAGCAGCTCGGGACTAGCGGGAGGGTACAATGAGCAGTTCTTC

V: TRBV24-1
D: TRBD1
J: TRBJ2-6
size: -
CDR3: CATSDFGQGIGSGANVLTF
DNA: TGTGCCACCAGTGATTTCGGACAGGGAATAGGCTCTGGGGCCAACGTCCTGACTTTC

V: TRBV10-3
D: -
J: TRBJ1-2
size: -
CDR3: CAISENGGKNYGYTF
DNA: TGTGCCATCAGTGAGAATGGGGGGAAAAACTATGGCTACACCTTC

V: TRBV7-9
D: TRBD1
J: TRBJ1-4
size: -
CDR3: CASSVWTGGAEKLFF
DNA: TGTGCCAGCAGCGTATGGACAGGGGGCGCAGAAAAACTGTTTTTT

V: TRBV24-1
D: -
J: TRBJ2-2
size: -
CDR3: CATSDQRQNTGELFF
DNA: TGTGCCACCAGTGATCAACGACAGAACACCGGGGAGCTGTTTTTT

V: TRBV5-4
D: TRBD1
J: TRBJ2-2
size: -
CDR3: CASSLMTGPGELFF
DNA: TGTGCCAGCAGCTTAATGACAGGGCCCGGGGAGCTGTTTTTT

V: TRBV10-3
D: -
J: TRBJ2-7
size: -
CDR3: CAIGGHEQYF
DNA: TGTGCCATCGGGGGCCACGAGCAGTACTTC

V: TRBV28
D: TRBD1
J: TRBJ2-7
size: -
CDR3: CAIDDRVGPKYF
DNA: TGTGCCATCGATGACAGGGTGGGGCCCAAGTACTTC

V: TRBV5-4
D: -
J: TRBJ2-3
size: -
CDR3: CASSLVLGGTDTQYF
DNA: TGTGCCAGCAGCTTGGTGTTAGGGGGCACAGATACGCAGTATTTT

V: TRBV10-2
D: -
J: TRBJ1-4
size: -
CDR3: CASRPTWTGEKLFF
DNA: TGCGCCAGCAGGCCCACGTGGACGGGGGAAAAACTGTTTTTT

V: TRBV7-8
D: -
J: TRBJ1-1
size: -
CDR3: CASSPSVRRGTEAFF
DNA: TGTGCCAGCAGCCCATCGGTCAGACGAGGCACTGAAGCTTTCTTT

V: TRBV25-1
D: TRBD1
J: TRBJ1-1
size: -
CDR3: CASSDPRQGNTEAFF
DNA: TGTGCCAGCAGTGATCCGAGACAGGGGAACACTGAAGCTTTCTTT

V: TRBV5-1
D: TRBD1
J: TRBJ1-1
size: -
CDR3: CASRRDRDTEAFF
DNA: TGCGCCAGCAGAAGGGACAGGGACACTGAAGCTTTCTTT

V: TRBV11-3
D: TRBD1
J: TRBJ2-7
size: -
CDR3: CASSLGRDREPQGQYF
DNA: TGTGCCAGCAGCTTAGGCAGGGACAGGGAGCCGCAAGGGCAGTACTTC

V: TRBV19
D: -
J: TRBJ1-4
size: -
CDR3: CASSGGSNEKLFF
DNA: TGTGCCAGTAGTGGGGGGTCTAATGAAAAACTGTTTTTT

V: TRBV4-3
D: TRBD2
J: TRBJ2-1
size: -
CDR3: CASSQQLAGVRNEQFF
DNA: TGCGCCAGCAGCCAACAACTAGCGGGAGTCCGCAATGAGCAGTTCTTC

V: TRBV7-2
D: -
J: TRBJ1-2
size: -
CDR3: CASSQAVTGTGGGYTF
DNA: TGTGCCAGCAGCCAGGCGGTCACGGGGACTGGGGGGGGCTACACCTTC

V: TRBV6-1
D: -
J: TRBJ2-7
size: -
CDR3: CASSEAGPYEQYF
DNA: TGTGCCAGCAGTGAAGCGGGCCCCTACGAGCAGTACTTC

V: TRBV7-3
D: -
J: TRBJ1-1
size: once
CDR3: CASSVGSTMNTEAFF
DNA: TGTGCCAGCAGCGTGGGCAGTACCATGAACACTGAAGCTTTCTTT